This T cell receptor (beta chain) is from a study of T cell responses to AZD1222 COVID-19 vaccine. The CDR3 covers 13 residues. Germline V gene lookup returns CDR1 GTSNPN and CDR2 SVGIG (reference sequence). Trimming pared 2 bases from V and 2 bases from J, leaving 10 bases between. With respect to this clone: Its target is not known.

Study-wide points: Sampled repertoires all dated from after the peak T cell response. Clonal diversity was possibly underestimated, and the donors were mostly white British, with more females.

Libraries were prepared by immunoSEQ multiplex PCR; TCRdb keeps only in-frame clonotypes and omits some of them. The data contain approximately 150,000 clones, approximately 90% of them singletons. The TCR originated in an adult who received the AZD1222 COVID-19 vaccine. The chain joins TRBV30 to TRBJ2-7, with D perhaps TRBD1 or TRBD2 (5 bases each). This specimen was peripheral blood, taken 28 days after the second AZD1222 dose. The DNA of the CDR3 is TGTGCCTGGAGTTTTGGGGGTCCCTACGAGCAGTACTTC. It translates to CAWSFGGPYEQYF.